This TCR beta chain was observed in a study of vaccination effects on CD4 cells after COVID-19 (dated by TCRdb to between 2021 and 2023). For the wider study: Across the study, the median time from the second dose to post-vaccine sampling was 72 days (range 14 to 241). A total of 9 to 11 COVID-19 convalescent patients and several SARS-CoV-2-naive healthy vaccine recipients were included in the full study. Cultures from other donors in the study were sequenced using the Oncomine TCR Beta short-read assay on an Illumina iSeq 100. The study compared SARS-CoV-2 spike-specific CD4+ TCR repertoires before and after mRNA vaccination in COVID-19 convalescent patients and infection-naive vaccine recipients. The investigation overall reported the following: In healthy vaccine recipients, vaccine-induced clones were almost all SARS-CoV-2 mono-reactive, with only 1 of 255 being cross-reactive with common cold coronaviruses. Marked clonal contraction was observed in both infection-induced and vaccine-induced clones at late post-vaccination timepoints, consistent with waning T cell responses. Limitations of the study were the small number of convalescent patients and the absence of early post-infection timepoints.

Library preparation employed the immunoSEQ multiplex PCR assay. DNA from the CD4+ T cells that had been cultured and isolated underwent TCR beta CDR3 sequencing. The study's own analysis went as follows. Non-productive TCR sequences were removed, reads were trimmed to the CDR3 region, and CDR3s of at least 7 amino acids were retained. Antigen-specific clonotypes were identified with the MANAFEST web app by comparing expansion in peptide wells against reference cultures. To count as positive, a clone had to show expansion at FDR<0.05 compared with the reference and with all other wells, an odds ratio above 5, and a frequency above 0.1% in two replicate wells. A clonotype was defined as cross-reactive if the clonotype was significantly expanded both in SARS-CoV-2 spike wells and in at least one common cold coronavirus spike condition. CDR3 similarity was assessed by Levenshtein distance with the stringdist R package, and unrooted trees were built with ape in R 3.6.1. The source is immuneACCESS, and TCRdb retained only in-frame sequences with V and J called. Part of the clones is not carried over; for the studies checked, unresolved V genes explain less than half of this, and the remainder is unexplained. The V and J calls and clone size were taken over from that table, and D and trimming were inferred from the DNA. For this sample there are 15,000 to 20,000 clones; about 78% appear just once. Jointly, the top ten make up under 20% of the sample.

As encoded in the germline V gene, CDR1 is SQVTM while CDR2 is ANQGSEA. Deletion took 4 bases off V and 2 bases off J, with a span of 9 bases between the germline ends. Spanning cysteine to phenylalanine, the CDR3 consists of 12 amino acids. Of all the DNA, just the CDR3 is kept, 36 bases in frame from base 1. The ViraFEST assay stimulated PBMC with viral peptide pools and then used TCR sequencing to identify antigen-specific CD4+ T cell clonotypes by expansion. After less than eleven days of culture, CD4+ T cells were isolated with the EasySep CD4+ T cell isolation kit. Each participant received two doses of an mRNA SARS-CoV-2 vaccine, either BNT162b2 or mRNA-1273. None of the healthy vaccine recipients had a prior SARS-CoV-2 infection, which was confirmed by nucleocapsid antibody tests that came back negative both before and after vaccination. A few million PBMC per well were cultured in IMDM with 5% human AB serum, around 10 IU/ml IL-2 and gentamicin, plus 10 ug/ml peptides. On days 3 and 7, half of the culture medium was replaced with fresh IL-2-containing medium. Unless noted otherwise, every peptide stimulation condition was cultured in triplicate wells. PBMC were separated from whole blood using Ficoll-Paque Plus gradient centrifugation and were then either cryopreserved at -140C or used fresh. The overlapping peptide pools covered the spike proteins of SARS-CoV-2 and of the common cold coronaviruses HCoV-NL63, HCoV-OC43 and HCoV-229E. The QIAamp micro DNA kit was used to extract genomic DNA from the cultured CD4+ T cells.

Worth noting for this clone: The antigen it recognizes is unknown. No qualities accompany the bases; no much larger clone lies one base away.

This chain is built from TRBV29-1 and TRBJ2-7; the D segment cannot be called with confidence. The origin of this receptor is a human donor who received a COVID-19 vaccine. Source: CD4+ T cells from PBMCs cultured with HCoV-NL63 spike peptides, taken after COVID-19 vaccination. This specimen's cell subset or site label, interpreted: HCoV-NL63 spike overlapping peptide pool stimulation. The CDR3 sequence is CSVGGHPYEQYF. The nucleotides are TGCAGCGTTGGTGGGCACCCCTACGAGCAGTACTTC.